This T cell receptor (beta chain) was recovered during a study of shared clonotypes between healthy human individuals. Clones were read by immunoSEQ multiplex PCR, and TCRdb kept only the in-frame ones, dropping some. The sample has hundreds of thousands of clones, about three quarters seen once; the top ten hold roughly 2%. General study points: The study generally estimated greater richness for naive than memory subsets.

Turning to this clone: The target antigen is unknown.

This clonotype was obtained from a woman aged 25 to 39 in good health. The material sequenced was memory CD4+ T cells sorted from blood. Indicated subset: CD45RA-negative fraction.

The CDR3 DNA follows: TGTGCCAGCAGTTTAAGGGTGGGAGCGGGAGCCTTTGAGACCCAGTACTTC. This encodes CASSLRVGAGAFETQYF. The V gene is TRBV27, the J gene TRBJ2-5; 8 bases match TRBD2. This CDR3 contains 17 residues. The junction had 13 bases not matched to a gene; V was cut back by 2 bases and J by 5 bases. Germline values: CDR1 MNHEY, CDR2 SMNVEV (reference sequence).